Listed here are 32 T cell receptor beta chains from one sample, sequenced in a study of blood T cell repertoires in COVID-19. Libraries were prepared by immunoSEQ multiplex PCR; TCRdb keeps only in-frame clonotypes and omits some of them. The sample records roughly 120,000 clones, more than 75% being singletons. The specimen was peripheral blood. All receptors derive from a man between 65 and 85 years old with acute or convalescent COVID-19.

The chain has TRBV5-4 and TRBJ1-4; D gene ambiguous. The germline CDR1 and CDR2 sequences are SGHNT and YYREEE (reference sequence). The CDR3 runs to 15 residues. With 5 bases removed from V and 5 bases from J, the gap between germline ends came to 16 bases. CDR3 region: CASSEGGANNEKLFF. The DNA for the CDR3 is TGTGCCAGCAGTGAGGGAGGAGCAAACAATGAAAAACTGTTTTTT.

J is TRBJ2-3 and V is TRBV3-1 (or the pseudogene TRBV3-2); tentative D call: TRBD2 (5 bases). V was trimmed by 2 bases and J by 1 base, leaving 7 bases between them. Germline V CDR1 and CDR2: LGHDT, YNNKEL (reference sequence). CDR3 length: 14 residues. This chain's CDR3 is CASSQWTGTDTQYF. The CDR3 region has the DNA TGTGCCAGCAGCCAATGGACTGGCACAGATACGCAGTATTTT.

This clone was seen many times. The chain combines TRBV9 with TRBJ2-3; TRBD2 matches 8 bases. The J segment lost 1 base and the V segment lost 0 bases, leaving 7 bases of the junction unmatched. The CDR3 contains 17 residues. CDR1 is SGDLS and CDR2 is YYNGEE in the germline V gene. As DNA, the CDR3 is TGTGCCAGCAGCGTAGCTGGCGTGACTAGCGGCACAGATACGCAGTATTTT. Translation gives CASSVAGVTSGTDTQYF. Full variable domain (rest looked up from reference TRBV9 and TRBJ2-3): DSGVTQTPKHLITATGQRVTLRCSPRSGDLSVYWYQQSLDQGLQFLIQYYNGEERAKGNILERFSAQQFPDLHSELNLSSLELGDSALYFCASSVAGVTSGTDTQYFGPGTRLTVL.

The chain employs TRBV7-9 and TRBJ2-2; 10 bases are shared with TRBD2. The V gene's germline CDR1 is SEHNR and CDR2 FQNEAQ (reference sequence). Unmatched junction bases numbered 10, after V lost 5 bases and J lost 7 bases. The CDR3 loop spans 16 amino acids. In DNA form, the CDR3 reads TGTGCCAGCAGCCCCAGGCTAGCGGGGGTGAGCGGGGAGCTGTTTTTT. It is translated as CASSPRLAGVSGELFF.

This chain joins TRBV7-8 and TRBJ1-5, with no clear D. The germline V gene encodes CDR1 SGHVS and CDR2 FQNEAQ. V was cut by 5 bases and J by 3 bases, with 5 bases left in between. The CDR3 spans 12 residues. CDR3 in amino acids: CASSPTNQPQHF. The CDR3 coding sequence is TGTGCCAGCAGCCCTACCAATCAGCCCCAGCATTTT.

The chain carries TRBV19 and TRBJ2-1, with 11 bases that match TRBD2. This CDR3 contains 15 residues. V was pared by 5 bases and J by 6 bases, with 6 bases of the junction left unmatched. CDR1 is LNHDA, CDR2 SQIVND, per germline (reference sequence). CDR3 nucleotide sequence: TGTGCCAGTAGTCCACTAGCGGGAGTCATCAATGAGCAGTTCTTC. Translation gives CASSPLAGVINEQFF. The whole variable domain, filled in from reference TRBV19 and TRBJ2-1, reads DGGITQSPKYLFRKEGQNVTLSCEQNLNHDAMYWYRQDPGQGLRLIYYSQIVNDFQKGDIAEGYSVSREKKESFPLTVTSAQKNPTAFYLCASSPLAGVINEQFFGPGTRLTVL.

This clone was found a few times. This chain links TRBV4-2 with TRBJ2-6; a possible D gene is TRBD1 (5 bases). Trimming shortened V by 0 bases and J by 0 bases, and 15 bases separated the two germline ends. CDR1 is LGHNA, CDR2 YNFKEQ, per germline. There are 19 residues in the CDR3. In DNA, the CDR3 is TGTGCCAGCAGCCAAGAAGGGGCCTCCTCGAGCTCTGGGGCCAACGTCCTGACTTTC. This codes for CASSQEGASSSSGANVLTF.

This clone was seen a few times. The rearrangement links TRBV5-1 to TRBJ2-2; a possible D gene is TRBD2 (5 bases). Germline CDR1 is SGHRS and CDR2 is YFSETQ. CDR3 length equals 13 residues. V dropped 5 bases and J dropped 4 bases, with 9 bases sitting between them. The CDR3 is CASRGSSTGELFF. The DNA for the CDR3 is TGCGCCAGCAGAGGGAGTAGCACCGGGGAGCTGTTTTTT.

V and J are TRBV6-5 and TRBJ2-7; 8 nucleotides align to TRBD1. Germline CDR1 reads MNHEY; CDR2 reads SVGAGI. The CDR3 spans 15 residues. V shed 7 bases and J 2 bases; nucleotides not matched to a gene: 10. CDR3 residues: CASTFGGQETYEQYF. For the CDR3, the DNA is TGTGCCAGCACCTTTGGGGGACAGGAGACCTACGAGCAGTACTTC.

This clone is a singleton in its sample. The chain couples TRBV3-1 (or the pseudogene TRBV3-2) to TRBJ2-7, with TRBD2 matching over 11 bases. The CDR3 extends over 14 amino acids. Germline CDR1 reads LGHDT; CDR2 reads YNNKEL (reference sequence). Unmatched junction bases numbered 6, after V lost 6 bases and J lost 5 bases. In nucleotides, the CDR3 is TGTGCCAGCAGGTTAGCGGGGGGGCCCAACGAGCAGTACTTC. Translating gives CASRLAGGPNEQYF.

The chain carries TRBV2 and TRBJ1-6, with 10 bases identical to TRBD1. Trimming cost V 4 bases and J 11 bases; bases outside gene matches: 8. The CDR3 covers 15 residues. The germline CDR1 and CDR2 sequences are SNHLY and FYNNEI. The CDR3 nucleotides are TGTGCCAGCAGTGCCCGGACAGGGGGGAATCCACCCCTCCACTTT. Translation gives CASSARTGGNPPLHF.

This clone was observed a handful of times. V and J are TRBV20-1 and TRBJ1-2; D is uncertain. Germline assignment: CDR1 DFQATT and CDR2 SNEGSKA (reference sequence). V shed 5 bases and J shed 10 bases, with 11 bases lying between them. This CDR3 contains 10 residues. The CDR3: CSASRSSYTF. For the CDR3, the DNA is TGCAGTGCTTCCCGCAGTTCCTACACCTTC.

V and J are TRBV2 and TRBJ2-7, with 10 bases matching TRBD2. The V gene's germline CDR1 is SNHLY and CDR2 FYNNEI. Germline trimming cut 6 bases from V and 4 bases from J; bases unmatched to any gene: 6. The CDR3 contains 14 residues. The CDR3 here is CASRDSGGLYEQYF. For the CDR3, the DNA is TGTGCCAGCAGGGATAGCGGGGGGCTGTACGAGCAGTACTTC.

The J gene is TRBJ1-2, the V gene TRBV6-5, with 8 bases fitting TRBD1. The CDR3 consists of 16 residues. Germline V gene data show CDR1 as MNHEY and CDR2 as SVGAGI. V dropped 4 bases and J dropped 8; count of bases not matched to a gene: 15. The CDR3 nucleotides read TGTGCCAGCAGTTCTCCCACCCCAACAGGGGGAGGCGGCTACACCTTC. It codes for CASSSPTPTGGGGYTF.

The rearrangement uses TRBV5-1 and TRBJ2-3; 11 nucleotides line up with TRBD2. Germline CDR1 SGHRS, CDR2 YFSETQ. The V and J ends lost 4 bases and 2 bases, in that order; junction bases with no gene match: 18. The CDR3 spans 20 residues. Here the CDR3 reads CASSPKEKLTGLAVTDTQYF. The CDR3 DNA reads as TGCGCCAGCAGCCCGAAGGAGAAACTTACGGGACTAGCGGTCACAGATACGCAGTATTTT.

This chain joins TRBV6-6 and TRBJ1-3, with 9 bases lining up with TRBD1. J was trimmed by 0 bases and V by 5 bases; bases with no gene match: 14. Germline CDR1 is MNHNY and CDR2 is SVGAGI (reference sequence). The CDR3 extends over 19 amino acids. CDR3 loop: CASSPQPGTGSSSGNTIYF. The CDR3 nucleotides are TGTGCCAGCAGTCCTCAACCCGGGACAGGGTCCAGCTCTGGAAACACCATATATTTT.

The V and J genes are TRBV4-2 and TRBJ1-5; D is perhaps TRBD1 (6 bases). Germline CDR1 reads LGHNA; CDR2 reads YNFKEQ. V was clipped by 3 bases and J by 3 bases, with 21 bases between them. The CDR3 is 18 amino acids. The CDR3 loop is CASSHTLGQILNNQPQHF. In DNA, the CDR3 is TGTGCCAGCAGCCACACCCTAGGACAGATTCTTAACAATCAGCCCCAGCATTTT.

In its sample, this clone was seen once. The gene calls are TRBV3-1 (or the pseudogene TRBV3-2) and TRBJ1-6, with a possible D match to TRBD1 (5 bases). Trimming cost V 1 base and J 6 bases, with 13 bases left between them. Germline CDR1 reads LGHDT; CDR2 reads YNNKEL (reference sequence). The CDR3 spans 16 residues. The CDR3, as DNA: TGTGCCAGCAGCCAAGTCATCCGCAGGGCTAATTCACCCCTCCACTTT. Translated: CASSQVIRRANSPLHF.

This chain links TRBV5-6 with TRBJ2-1; 11 positions match TRBD1. CDR3 size: 16 residues. V lost 1 base, J lost 7 bases, and 7 bases stayed unmatched. CDR1 SGHDT and CDR2 YYEEEE come from the germline V gene. The CDR3 protein is CASSLPGQGAVNEQFF. CDR3 DNA sequence: TGTGCCAGCAGCTTGCCCGGACAGGGGGCGGTTAATGAGCAGTTCTTC.

This chain links TRBV7-9 with TRBJ1-4; no reliable D call. Germline V lookup: CDR1 SEHNR, CDR2 FQNEAQ (reference sequence). Between the trimmed V and J ends, which lost 6 bases and 5 bases, there was a span of 13 bases. The CDR3 consists of 14 residues. CDR3 amino acids: CASRSDTINEKLFF. The CDR3 DNA sequence: TGTGCCAGCAGGTCCGACACCATCAATGAAAAACTGTTTTTT. Filled out from reference TRBV7-9 and TRBJ1-4, the complete variable domain reads DTGVSQNPRHKITKRGQNVTFRCDPISEHNRLYWYRQTLGQGPEFLTYFQNEAQLEKSRLLSDRFSAERPKGSFSTLEIQRTEQGDSAMYLCASRSDTINEKLFFGSGTQLSVL.

The chain links TRBV28 to TRBJ2-2; 11 nucleotides align to TRBD2. There are 17 residues in the CDR3. The junction had 6 bases not matched to a gene; V was cut back by 0 bases and J by 6 bases. The germline gives CDR1 MDHEN, CDR2 SYDVKM. The CDR3, as DNA: TGTGCCAGCAGTTTATGGGCTCTAGCGGGAGGCCCCGGGGAGCTGTTTTTT. It codes for CASSLWALAGGPGELFF.

Worth noting for this clone: The sample carries other DNA sequences with the same CDR3. This chain connects TRBV7-2 to TRBJ1-1; D gene uncertain. Per germline, CDR1 SGHTA and CDR2 FQGNSA. The CDR3 consists of 12 residues. V was clipped by 5 bases and J by 2 bases, with 6 bases between them. DNA for the CDR3: TGTGCCAGCAGCCAGACTAACACTGAAGCTTTCTTT. The encoded protein is CASSQTNTEAFF.

The chain couples TRBV5-1 to TRBJ2-2, with 7 bases lining up with TRBD2. The V segment lost 3 bases and the J segment 1 base; nucleotides outside the gene matches: 9. CDR3 length: 17 amino acids. From germline, CDR1 is SGHRS and CDR2 YFSETQ. CDR3 in amino acids: CASSSPPGTKNTGELFF. DNA of the CDR3: TGCGCCAGCAGCTCGCCCCCCGGGACTAAGAACACCGGGGAGCTGTTTTTT.

The J gene is TRBJ2-1, the V gene TRBV5-1; D is possibly TRBD2 (5 bases). The CDR3 covers 16 residues. Germline CDR1 SGHRS, CDR2 YFSETQ. Deletions cut 2 bases from V and 10 bases from J, with 22 bases between. CDR3 bases: TGCGCCAGCAGCTTTTCTAGCCTTGGCACCCGGACCGAGCAGTTCTTC. This gives the protein CASSFSSLGTRTEQFF.

In this sample, this clone turned up a few times. The rearrangement joins TRBV6-5 to TRBJ2-5; D not resolved. The V and J ends lost 11 bases and 5 bases respectively, with 15 bases between them. Per germline, CDR1 MNHEY and CDR2 SVGAGI. The CDR3 contains 12 residues. CDR3 in amino acids: CAARGEDETQYF. The CDR3 DNA follows: TGTGCCGCCCGCGGAGAGGATGAGACCCAGTACTTC.

The CDR3 region is CASSVSGDRGATRTYEQYF. The CDR3 DNA sequence: TGTGCCAGCAGTGTAAGTGGGGACAGGGGGGCGACAAGAACCTACGAGCAGTACTTC. The V gene is TRBV6-1, the J gene TRBJ2-7, with 11 positions matching TRBD1. CDR1 MNHNS and CDR2 SASEGT come from the germline V gene. The CDR3 length is 19 residues. Trimming took 4 bases from V and 2 from J; bases not matched to a gene: 16.

V gene TRBV5-1 combines with J gene TRBJ2-3; no clear D gene. This CDR3 comprises 15 residues. Trimming shortened V by 0 bases and J by 0 bases, and 8 bases separated the two germline ends. Per germline, CDR1 SGHRS and CDR2 YFSETQ. CDR3 bases: TGCGCCAGCAGCTTGGCGGTAGCAAGCACAGATACGCAGTATTTT. Residues: CASSLAVASTDTQYF.

The chain carries TRBV11-3 and TRBJ2-2; D is ambiguous. Germline-derived CDR1 and CDR2 are SGHNT and YENEEA. The length of the CDR3 is 14 residues. V lost 4 bases to trimming and J lost 7 bases, with 13 bases between them. CDR3 residues: CASSSRRQNGELFF. Written as DNA, the CDR3 is TGTGCCAGCAGCTCCCGCCGCCAGAACGGGGAGCTGTTTTTT.

V and J are TRBV5-1 and TRBJ1-3; 9 bases fit TRBD1. The J segment lost 8 bases and the V segment lost 1 base, leaving 4 bases of the junction unmatched. Germline V gene sequence: CDR1 SGHRS, CDR2 YFSETQ. The CDR3 sequence is 14 residues long. CDR3 region: CASSLTGGVDTIYF. The CDR3 DNA sequence: TGCGCCAGCAGCTTGACAGGGGGCGTGGACACCATATATTTT.

The chain recombines TRBV7-3 with TRBJ2-7; 7 positions agree with TRBD1. V dropped 7 bases and J dropped 7; count of bases not matched to a gene: 16. The CDR3 covers 15 residues. Germline V gene sequence: CDR1 SGHTA, CDR2 FQGTGA. The CDR3 region is CASTRILTGMGEQYF. CDR3 DNA: TGTGCCAGCACCAGAATCCTGACAGGGATGGGGGAGCAGTACTTC.

The chain couples TRBV25-1 to TRBJ2-4; 10 bases agree with TRBD1. This CDR3 has 14 amino acids. V was pared by 4 bases and J by 9 bases, with 6 bases of the junction left unmatched. Per the germline V gene, CDR1 is MGHDK and CDR2 is SYGVNS. The CDR3 is CASSVGTGAVIQYF. CDR3 nucleotides: TGTGCCAGCAGTGTTGGGACAGGGGCGGTCATTCAGTACTTC.

The J gene is TRBJ2-6, the V gene TRBV6-1; 13 positions agree with TRBD2. Per germline, CDR1 MNHNS and CDR2 SASEGT. This CDR3 is 18 amino acids long. V lost 4 bases to trimming and J lost 1 base; unmatched junction nucleotides: 4. As DNA, the CDR3 is TGTGCCAGCAGTGCCCAACTAGCGGGAGGGTCTGGGGCCAACGTCCTGACTTTC. This encodes CASSAQLAGGSGANVLTF.